This TCR beta chain was sequenced for a study of Tregs in tolerant kidney transplant recipients. General study findings and limits: Few patients were studied, so findings need validation in larger groups. Expanding Tregs on activated donor B cells appeared to best identify donor-specific TCRbeta clones. Biological reproducibility was not directly addressed, but technical replication error appeared minimal.

Repertoires were generated with immunoSEQ multiplex PCR, while TCRdb's copy carries only in-frame clones and drops some. The sample lists about 240,000 clones, 80% to 85% occurring once. To note about this clone: The antigen remains undetermined.

Thawed PBMCs were FACS-sorted into unstimulated CD4+CD25+CD127- regulatory T cells, CD4+CD25- non-regulatory cells, CD4 and CD8 cells. The source of this sequence is a human donor in good health. Sequencing input: CD4+ T cells from blood.

The chain's CDR3 is CASSLRGSNTGELFF. In nucleotides, the CDR3 is TGTGCCAGCAGTTTACGGGGCTCGAACACCGGGGAGCTGTTTTTT. The chain has TRBV27 and TRBJ2-2; D may correspond to TRBD1 or TRBD2 (5 bases each). V lost 2 bases, J lost 0 bases, and 7 bases lay in between. The CDR3 consists of 15 residues. CDR1 is MNHEY, CDR2 SMNVEV, per germline (reference sequence).